Following are 24 T cell receptor beta chains from one sample sequenced in a study of T-cell reconstitution after alpha-beta-depleted transplantation in children. Unique molecular identifiers were incorporated when the TCRbeta library was constructed. Each CDR3 protein gets one entry after TCRdb re-called the PCR reads with MiXCR. The profile shows roughly 200,000 distinct CDR3 sequences, under 13% of them singletons. Here the sequenced sample was PBMCs, taken before TCRalphabeta/CD19-depleted stem cell transplant. The receptors shown here come from a child under two years old with acute myeloid leukemia, due to receive a stem cell transplant.

This clonotype was counted at least ten times. The chain links TRBV5-1 to TRBJ2-4; no reliable D call. The CDR3 is made up of 14 amino acids. The germline V gene has CDR1 SGHRS and CDR2 YFSETQ. The V end lost 0 bases, the J end lost 8 bases, and 12 bases lay between the germline ends. The CDR3 protein is CASSLGMAVDIQYF. In DNA, the CDR3 is TGCGCCAGCAGCTTGGGTATGGCGGTGGACATTCAGTACTTC.

A few counts support this clonotype. The V and J genes are TRBV11-2 and TRBJ2-1, with D possibly matching TRBD1 (6 bases). CDR1 and CDR2 from the germline V gene are SGHAT and FQNNGV. The CDR3 has 14 residues. Trimming removed 5 bases from V and 1 base from J, with 9 bases in between. The CDR3 spells CASSDQGSYNEQFF. The CDR3 nucleotides are TGTGCCAGCAGCGACCAGGGGTCCTACAATGAGCAGTTCTTC.

This clonotype was picked up many times. V and J are TRBV11-2 and TRBJ1-1; D remains ambiguous. CDR1 is SGHAT, CDR2 FQNNGV, per germline. V lost 1 base, J lost 3 bases, and 6 bases lay in between. This CDR3 is built from 13 residues. The CDR3 DNA reads TGTGCCAGCAGCTTAGTTCGCGACACTGAAGCTTTCTTT. Its translation is CASSLVRDTEAFF.

This clonotype was recorded many times. The chain is built from TRBV6-2 or TRBV6-3 and TRBJ2-1; D is unresolved. Per the germline V gene, CDR1 is MNHEY and CDR2 is SVGEGT. The V end was cut by 6 bases, the J end by 8 bases, with 14 bases between. This CDR3 has 13 residues. The CDR3 DNA follows: TGTGCCAGCAGCCAAACCGTCCGGCATGAGCAGTTCTTC. It encodes CASSQTVRHEQFF.

This clonotype was seen at least ten times. The V and J genes are TRBV27 and TRBJ1-1; 7 bases match TRBD1. Per the germline V gene, CDR1 is MNHEY and CDR2 is SMNVEV (reference sequence). The trim removed 5 bases at V and 7 bases at J, leaving 7 bases unmatched. The CDR3 runs 13 residues. CDR3 sequence reads: CASSHLRDSEAFF. The CDR3 DNA sequence: TGTGCCAGCAGTCACCTCCGGGACAGTGAAGCTTTCTTT.

At least ten counts were recorded for this clonotype. This rearrangement joins TRBV7-9 to TRBJ2-3; D is undetermined. V was clipped by 5 bases and J by 1 base, with 16 bases between them. The CDR3 contains 16 residues. Germline-derived CDR1 and CDR2 are SEHNR and FQNEAQ (reference sequence). The chain's CDR3 is CASSLIFNLGTDTQYF. The DNA for the CDR3 is TGTGCCAGCAGCCTAATATTCAACTTGGGCACAGATACGCAGTATTTT.

CDR3 amino acids: CASRGGFSYEQYF. CDR3 DNA sequence: TGTGCCAGCAGGGGGGGATTCTCCTACGAGCAGTACTTC. The J gene is TRBJ2-7, the V gene TRBV7-8, with D possibly being TRBD2 (6 bases). Germline V lookup: CDR1 SGHVS, CDR2 FQNEAQ. CDR3 length equals 13 residues. The germline V and J ends were trimmed by 6 bases and 0 bases, with 9 bases remaining between them.

Ten or more counts support this clonotype. The rearrangement uses TRBV12-3 or TRBV12-4 and TRBJ1-5; 7 bases map to TRBD1. The CDR3 runs 14 residues. The V gene end was trimmed by 6 bases and the J gene end by 7 bases; junction bases not matched to a gene: 9. The CDR3: CASRGDSEVQPQHF. Written as DNA, the CDR3 is TGTGCCAGCAGGGGGGACAGTGAAGTACAGCCCCAGCATTTT.

This clonotype was seen ten or more times. The V and J genes are TRBV29-1 and TRBJ2-5, with 9 bases fitting TRBD2. The CDR3 has 15 amino acids. Germline V gives CDR1 SQVTM, CDR2 ANQGSEA. With V trimmed by 2 bases and J by 6 bases, 10 bases remained unmatched. The CDR3 spells CSVEFGSGRKKTQYF. CDR3 in DNA: TGCAGCGTTGAATTTGGTAGCGGGAGAAAGAAGACCCAGTACTTC.

This clonotype was counted ten times or more. The chain joins TRBV3-1 to TRBJ2-3, with 11 bases lining up with TRBD2. Germline-derived CDR1 and CDR2 are LGHDT and YNNKEL (reference sequence). The CDR3 has 13 amino acids. V was pared by 3 bases and J by 10 bases, with 3 bases of the junction left unmatched. Written as DNA, the CDR3 is TGTGCCAGCAGCCAGGGGACTAGCGGCGCGCAGTATTTT. Protein: CASSQGTSGAQYF.

About this clonotype: One end of the junction does not line up with germline, which may come from a read error. V usage is TRBV5-1 and J usage is TRBJ1-1; no reliable D call. Germline loops: CDR1 SGHRS, CDR2 YFSETQ. This CDR3 is 13 amino acids long. The CDR3 spells CPSTTWMNTEAFF. For the CDR3, the DNA is TGCCCCAGCACGACATGGATGAACACTGAAGCTTTCTTT.

There are many counts of this clonotype. V is TRBV21-1 and J is TRBJ2-5; the table names TRBD1, a call not compared with the DNA. TRBV21-1 is recorded as a pseudogene. The length of the CDR3 is 15 residues. The CDR3 DNA is TGTGCCAGCAGCTCTGGGGACGGTTGGCCAGAGACCCAGTACTTC. Protein sequence: CASSSGDGWPETQYF.

This clonotype was counted at least ten times. The rearrangement uses TRBV7-9 and TRBJ2-3; D is perhaps TRBD1 (5 bases). Germline V gene data show CDR1 as SEHNR and CDR2 as FQNEAQ (reference sequence). The V end lost 1 base, the J end lost 4 bases, and 12 bases lay between the germline ends. CDR3 size: 15 residues. The CDR3 protein is CASSLGQGNADTQYF. CDR3 nucleotide sequence: TGTGCCAGCAGCTTAGGGCAGGGTAACGCAGATACGCAGTATTTT.

This clonotype was counted at least ten times. The chain has TRBV5-1 and TRBJ2-3; TRBD2 aligns across 13 bases. The CDR3 is 18 residues long. Germline V CDR1 and CDR2: SGHRS, YFSETQ. After removal of 0 bases from V and 0 bases from J, the junction contained 4 bases not matched to a gene. The CDR3 nucleotides are TGCGCCAGCAGCTTGGGGACTAGCGGGGGCACTAGCACAGATACGCAGTATTTT. Protein sequence: CASSLGTSGGTSTDTQYF.

Ten or more counts support this clonotype. V is TRBV2 and J is TRBJ1-5; TRBD1 agrees at 10 bases. V shed 6 bases, J shed 1 base, and the junction held 9 bases outside the gene matches. Germline assignment: CDR1 SNHLY and CDR2 FYNNEI. The CDR3 contains 17 residues. The CDR3 is CASRGWTGQGSNQPQHF. As DNA, the CDR3 is TGTGCCAGCAGGGGATGGACGGGACAGGGGAGCAATCAGCCCCAGCATTTT.

This clonotype was counted at least ten times. The CDR3 protein is CASSFTGPVGNAFF. CDR3 sequence (DNA): TGTGCCAGCAGTTTCACCGGACCGGTGGGAAATGCTTTCTTT. V is TRBV12-3 or TRBV12-4 and J is TRBJ1-1, with unresolved D. This CDR3 is built from 14 residues. V lost 3 bases and J lost 11, with 19 bases in between.

This clonotype was found many times. CDR3 sequence: CASSLEQGGQPQHF. The CDR3 DNA follows: TGCGCCAGCAGCTTGGAACAGGGTGGTCAGCCCCAGCATTTT. J is TRBJ1-5 and V is TRBV5-1; possible D gene TRBD1, 6 bases. The V end lost 0 bases, the J end lost 6 bases, and 10 bases lay between the germline ends. CDR1 and CDR2 from the germline V gene are SGHRS and YFSETQ. This CDR3 comprises 14 residues. Full variable domain (rest looked up from reference TRBV5-1 and TRBJ1-5): KAGVTQTPRYLIKTRGQQVTLSCSPISGHRSVSWYQQTPGQGLQFLFEYFSETQRNKGNFPGRFSGRQFSNSRSEMNVSTLELGDSALYLCASSLEQGGQPQHFGDGTRLSIL.

Notes on this clonotype: A much larger clone is a single base away; this may be a read error. CDR3 residues: CATSQALSGTDTQYF. The CDR3 DNA reads TGTGCCACCAGCCAAGCCCTCAGCGGCACAGATACGCAGTATTTT. The rearrangement joins TRBV3-1 to TRBJ2-3; no firm D call. The CDR3 sequence is 15 residues long. The V gene's germline CDR1 is LGHDT and CDR2 YNNKEL (reference sequence).

This clonotype was seen repeatedly, ten times or more. This sequence joins TRBV20-1 and TRBJ2-5, with D uncertain. The CDR3 extends over 13 amino acids. Trimming removed 7 bases from V and 1 base from J, with 13 bases in between. Germline CDR1 and CDR2: DFQATT and SNEGSKA (reference sequence). The chain's CDR3 is CSGGSGLQETQYF. CDR3 DNA: TGCAGTGGTGGCAGTGGGCTCCAAGAGACCCAGTACTTC.

This clonotype has a count of ten or more. The J gene is TRBJ1-3, the V gene TRBV29-1; no definite D call. Per the germline V gene, CDR1 is SQVTM and CDR2 is ANQGSEA. The CDR3 has 15 amino acids. The V end lost 7 bases, the J end lost 0 bases, and 16 bases lay between the germline ends. CDR3 region: CSAGGHRNSGNTIYF. The CDR3 DNA is TGCAGCGCCGGAGGCCACAGAAACTCTGGAAACACCATATATTTT.

This clonotype was recorded at least ten times. The chain combines TRBV6-1 with TRBJ2-1, with a possible D match to TRBD2 (5 bases). The CDR3 is made up of 12 amino acids. Trimming pared 2 bases from V and 7 bases from J, leaving 6 bases between. The V gene's germline CDR1 is MNHNS and CDR2 SASEGT. The CDR3 sequence: CASSEPGNEQFF. The CDR3 DNA follows: TGTGCCAGCAGTGAACCGGGGAATGAGCAGTTCTTC.

There are many counts of this clonotype. The CDR3 DNA follows: TGCGCCAGCAGCTTTGCTATCTCCTACAATGAGCAGTTCTTC. It codes for CASSFAISYNEQFF. The gene calls are TRBV5-1 and TRBJ2-1; D is undetermined. V was pared by 2 bases and J by 0 bases, with 6 bases between. This CDR3 spans 14 amino acids. Germline V gives CDR1 SGHRS, CDR2 YFSETQ.

This clonotype was observed at least ten times. The genes are TRBV11-2 and TRBJ2-7; D tentatively reads TRBD1 or TRBD2 (5 bases each). V lost 4 bases and J lost 2, with 15 bases in between. The germline V gene has CDR1 SGHAT and CDR2 FQNNGV. This CDR3 has 15 residues. The CDR3 is CASSSSTRGPYEQYF. CDR3 DNA: TGTGCCAGCAGCTCCTCCACTAGGGGACCCTACGAGCAGTACTTC. Filled out from reference TRBV11-2 and TRBJ2-7, the complete variable domain reads EAGVAQSPRYKIIEKRQSVAFWCNPISGHATLYWYQQILGQGPKLLIQFQNNGVVDDSQLPKDRFSAERLKGVDSTLKIQPAKLEDSAVYLCASSSSTRGPYEQYFGPGTRLTVT.

V usage is TRBV20-1 and J usage is TRBJ1-3, with D hard to call. V lost 3 bases and J lost 1, with 13 bases in between. CDR1 DFQATT and CDR2 SNEGSKA come from the germline V gene (reference sequence). This CDR3 has 15 amino acids. The chain's CDR3 is CSASAPAHSGNTIYF. CDR3 sequence (DNA): TGCAGTGCTAGCGCCCCGGCCCATTCTGGAAACACCATATATTTT.